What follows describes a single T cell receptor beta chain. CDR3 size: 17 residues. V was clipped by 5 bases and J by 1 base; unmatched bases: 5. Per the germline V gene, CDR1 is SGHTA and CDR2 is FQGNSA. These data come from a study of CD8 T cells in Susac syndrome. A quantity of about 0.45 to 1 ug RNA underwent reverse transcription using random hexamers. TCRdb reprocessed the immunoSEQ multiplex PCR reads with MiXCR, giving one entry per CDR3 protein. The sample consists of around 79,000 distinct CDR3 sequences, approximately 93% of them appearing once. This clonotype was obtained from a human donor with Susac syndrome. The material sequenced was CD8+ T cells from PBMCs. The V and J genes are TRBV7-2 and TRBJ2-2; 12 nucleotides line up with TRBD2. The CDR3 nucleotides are TGTGCCAGCAGCCTCCCGACTAGCGGGGGGAACACCGGGGAGCTGTTTTTT. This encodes CASSLPTSGGNTGELFF. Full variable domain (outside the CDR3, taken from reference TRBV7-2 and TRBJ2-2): GAGVSQSPSNKVTEKGKDVELRCDPISGHTALYWYRQSLGQGLEFLIYFQGNSAPDKSGLPSDRFSAERTGGSVSTLTIQRTQQEDSAVYLCASSLPTSGGNTGELFFGEGSRLTVL.